The clone carrying this T cell receptor (beta chain) was picked up many times. Germline values: CDR1 SGHVS, CDR2 FNYEAQ. V lost 3 bases and J lost 1, with 15 bases in between. The CDR3 has 16 amino acids. Unique molecular identifiers were incorporated when the TCRbeta library was constructed. TCRdb fed the PCR reads into MiXCR, producing one record per CDR3 protein. Here the sample spans 100,000 to 120,000 distinct CDR3 sequences, about 9.4% being singletons. The data were taken from a study of T-cell reconstitution after alpha-beta-depleted transplantation in children. Sequences were derived from PBMCs from the stem cell graft donor, sampled from the stem cell graft. This clonotype originated in a human donor who donated a stem cell graft to a child with acute lymphoblastic leukemia. The J gene is TRBJ1-1, the V gene TRBV7-6, with D unclear. CDR3 nucleotides: TGTGCCAGCAGCTTCGGCGCTTTGAAGCAGAACACTGAAGCTTTCTTT. Protein: CASSFGALKQNTEAFF.